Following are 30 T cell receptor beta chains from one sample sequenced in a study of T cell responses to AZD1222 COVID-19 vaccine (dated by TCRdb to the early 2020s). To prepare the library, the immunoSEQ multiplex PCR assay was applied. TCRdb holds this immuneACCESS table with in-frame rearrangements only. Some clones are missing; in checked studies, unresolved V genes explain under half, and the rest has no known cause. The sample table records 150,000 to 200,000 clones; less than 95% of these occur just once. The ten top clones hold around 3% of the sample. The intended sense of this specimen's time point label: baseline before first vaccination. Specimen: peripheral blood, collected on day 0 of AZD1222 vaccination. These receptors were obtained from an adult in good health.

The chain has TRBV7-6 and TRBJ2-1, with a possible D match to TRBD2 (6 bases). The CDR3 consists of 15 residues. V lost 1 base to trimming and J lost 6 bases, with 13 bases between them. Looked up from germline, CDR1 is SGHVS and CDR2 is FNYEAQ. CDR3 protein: CASSLGQGGVNEQFF. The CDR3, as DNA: TGTGCCAGCAGCTTAGGCCAGGGAGGCGTCAATGAGCAGTTCTTC.

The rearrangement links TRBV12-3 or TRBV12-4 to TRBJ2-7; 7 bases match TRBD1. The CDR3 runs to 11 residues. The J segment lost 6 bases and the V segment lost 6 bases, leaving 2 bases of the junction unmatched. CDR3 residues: CASRQGFEQYF. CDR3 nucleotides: TGTGCCAGCAGACAGGGGTTCGAGCAGTACTTC.

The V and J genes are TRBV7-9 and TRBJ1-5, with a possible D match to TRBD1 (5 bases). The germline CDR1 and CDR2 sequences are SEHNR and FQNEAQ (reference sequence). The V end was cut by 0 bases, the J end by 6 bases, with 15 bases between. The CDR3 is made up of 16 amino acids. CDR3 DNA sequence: TGTGCCAGCAGCTTAGCCCACGAGGGGTTCGGTCAGCCCCAGCATTTT. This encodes CASSLAHEGFGQPQHF.

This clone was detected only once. CDR3 bases: TGTGCCACCAGCAGAGATTACCTAGCGGGGGCCACAGATACGCAGTATTTT. Encoded protein: CATSRDYLAGATDTQYF. The chain couples TRBV15 to TRBJ2-3, with 10 bases matching TRBD2. With 0 bases clipped from V and 2 bases from J, the junction kept 5 bases outside the gene matches. The CDR3 is made up of 17 amino acids. Per the germline V gene, CDR1 is LNHNV and CDR2 is YYDKDF (reference sequence).

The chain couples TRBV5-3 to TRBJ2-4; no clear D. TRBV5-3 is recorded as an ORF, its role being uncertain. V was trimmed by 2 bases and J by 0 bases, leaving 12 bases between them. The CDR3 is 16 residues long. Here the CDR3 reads CARSFGKTLAKNIQYF. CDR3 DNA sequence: TGTGCCAGAAGCTTCGGTAAGACATTAGCCAAAAACATTCAGTACTTC.

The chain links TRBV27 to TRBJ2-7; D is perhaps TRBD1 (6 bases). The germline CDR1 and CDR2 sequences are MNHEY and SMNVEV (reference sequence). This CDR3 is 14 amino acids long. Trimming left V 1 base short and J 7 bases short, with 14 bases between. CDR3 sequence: CASSLYRDRGEQYF. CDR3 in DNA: TGTGCCAGCAGTTTATACAGGGATAGGGGGGAGCAGTACTTC.

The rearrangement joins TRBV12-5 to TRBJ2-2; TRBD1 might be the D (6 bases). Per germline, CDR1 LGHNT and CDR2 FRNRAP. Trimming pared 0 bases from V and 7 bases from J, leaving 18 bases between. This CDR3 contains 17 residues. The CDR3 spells CASGLVLSQGRGGELFF. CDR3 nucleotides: TGTGCTAGTGGTTTGGTACTATCCCAGGGCAGGGGCGGGGAGCTGTTTTTT. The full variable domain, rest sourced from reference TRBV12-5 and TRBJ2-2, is DARVTQTPRHKVTEMGQEVTMRCQPILGHNTVFWYRQTMMQGLELLAYFRNRAPLDDSGMPKDRFSAEMPDATLATLKIQPSEPRDSAVYFCASGLVLSQGRGGELFFGEGSRLTVL.

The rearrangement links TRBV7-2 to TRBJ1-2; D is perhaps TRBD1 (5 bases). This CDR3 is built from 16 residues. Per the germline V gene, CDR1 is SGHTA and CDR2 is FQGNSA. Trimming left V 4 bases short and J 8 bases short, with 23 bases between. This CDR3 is CASSSAGRVDWMGYTF. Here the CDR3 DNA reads TGTGCCAGCAGCTCCGCGGGGCGGGTCGACTGGATGGGCTACACCTTC.

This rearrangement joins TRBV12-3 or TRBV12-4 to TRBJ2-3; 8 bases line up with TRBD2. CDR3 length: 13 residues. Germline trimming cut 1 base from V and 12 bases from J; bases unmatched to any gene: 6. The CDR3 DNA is TGTGCCAGCAGTTTAGAGGGGACTAGGGGCCAGTATTTT. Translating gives CASSLEGTRGQYF.

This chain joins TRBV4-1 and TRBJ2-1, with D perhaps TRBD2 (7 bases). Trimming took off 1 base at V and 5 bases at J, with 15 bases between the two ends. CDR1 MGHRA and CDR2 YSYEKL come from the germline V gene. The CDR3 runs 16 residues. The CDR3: CASSQAIGGANNEQFF. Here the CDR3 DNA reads TGCGCCAGCAGCCAAGCCATAGGGGGGGCCAACAATGAGCAGTTCTTC.

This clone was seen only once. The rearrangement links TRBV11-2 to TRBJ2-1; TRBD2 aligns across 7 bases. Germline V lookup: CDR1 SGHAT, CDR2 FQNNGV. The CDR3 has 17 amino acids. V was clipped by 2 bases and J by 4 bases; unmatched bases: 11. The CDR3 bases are TGTGCCAGCAGCTTACGAAACGGGGGGTCCCTTTACAATGAGCAGTTCTTC. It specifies CASSLRNGGSLYNEQFF.

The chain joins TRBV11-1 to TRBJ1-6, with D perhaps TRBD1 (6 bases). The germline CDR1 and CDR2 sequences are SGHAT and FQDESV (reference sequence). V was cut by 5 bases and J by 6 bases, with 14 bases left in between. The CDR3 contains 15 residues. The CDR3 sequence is CASSPQGYGNSPLHF. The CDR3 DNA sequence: TGTGCCAGCAGCCCACAGGGATATGGTAATTCACCCCTCCACTTT.

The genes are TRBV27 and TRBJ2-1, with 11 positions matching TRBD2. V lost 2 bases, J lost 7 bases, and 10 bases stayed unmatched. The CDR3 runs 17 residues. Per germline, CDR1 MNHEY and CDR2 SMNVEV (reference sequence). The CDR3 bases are TGTGCCAGCAGTTTAGAGCTCCTAGCGGGGGGAGGTAATGAGCAGTTCTTC. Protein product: CASSLELLAGGGNEQFF.

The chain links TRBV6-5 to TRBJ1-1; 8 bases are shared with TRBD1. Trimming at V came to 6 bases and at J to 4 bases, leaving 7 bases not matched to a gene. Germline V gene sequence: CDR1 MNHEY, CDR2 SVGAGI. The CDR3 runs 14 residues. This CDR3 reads CASRTDRVGTEAFF. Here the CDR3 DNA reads TGTGCCAGCAGAACGGACAGGGTAGGCACTGAAGCTTTCTTT.

DNA of the CDR3: TGCGCCAGCAGCTTGAGCGGGGGCAGGGCCGAAAAACTGTTTTTT. Translated, it gives CASSLSGGRAEKLFF. The chain uses TRBV5-1 and TRBJ1-4, with D perhaps matching TRBD1 (6 bases). CDR1 is SGHRS and CDR2 is YFSETQ in the germline V gene. This CDR3 is built from 15 residues. The V end was cut by 1 base, the J end by 8 bases, with 15 bases between.

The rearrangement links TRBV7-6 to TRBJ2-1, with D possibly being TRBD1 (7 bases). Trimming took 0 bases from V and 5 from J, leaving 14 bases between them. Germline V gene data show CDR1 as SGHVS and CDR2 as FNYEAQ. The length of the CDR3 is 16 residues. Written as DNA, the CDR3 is TGTGCCAGCAGCTTAGCTCCCGGGGGACAGAACAATGAGCAGTTCTTC. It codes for CASSLAPGGQNNEQFF.

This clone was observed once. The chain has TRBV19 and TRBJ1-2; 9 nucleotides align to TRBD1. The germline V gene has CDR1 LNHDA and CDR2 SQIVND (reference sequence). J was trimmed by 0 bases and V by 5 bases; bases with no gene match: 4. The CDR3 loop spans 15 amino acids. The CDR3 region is CASSVQGAANYGYTF. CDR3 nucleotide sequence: TGTGCCAGTAGTGTACAGGGGGCTGCTAACTATGGCTACACCTTC.

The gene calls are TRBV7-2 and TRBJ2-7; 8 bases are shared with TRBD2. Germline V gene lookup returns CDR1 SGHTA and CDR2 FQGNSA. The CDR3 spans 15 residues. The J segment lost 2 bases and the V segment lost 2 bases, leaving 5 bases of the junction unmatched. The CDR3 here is CASSLRTSGPYEQYF. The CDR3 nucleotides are TGTGCCAGCAGCTTAAGAACTAGCGGACCCTACGAGCAGTACTTC.

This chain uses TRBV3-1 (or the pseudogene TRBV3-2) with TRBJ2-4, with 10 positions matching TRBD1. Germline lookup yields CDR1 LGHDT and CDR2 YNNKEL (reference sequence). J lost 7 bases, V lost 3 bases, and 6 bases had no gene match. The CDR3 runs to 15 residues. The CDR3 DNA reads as TGTGCCAGCAGCCAGAGCCGGGACAGGGGTAACATTCAGTACTTC. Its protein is CASSQSRDRGNIQYF.

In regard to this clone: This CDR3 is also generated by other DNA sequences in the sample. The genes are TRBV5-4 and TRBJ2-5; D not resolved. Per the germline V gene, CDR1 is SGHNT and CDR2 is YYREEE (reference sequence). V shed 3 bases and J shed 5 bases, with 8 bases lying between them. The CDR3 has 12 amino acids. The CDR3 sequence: CASSYRGETQYF. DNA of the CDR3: TGTGCCAGCAGCTACCGAGGCGAGACCCAGTACTTC.

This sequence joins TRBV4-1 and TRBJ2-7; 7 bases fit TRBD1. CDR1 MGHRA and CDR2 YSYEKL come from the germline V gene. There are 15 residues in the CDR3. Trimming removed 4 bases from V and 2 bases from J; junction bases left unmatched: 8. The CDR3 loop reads CASSPQDRRAYEQYF. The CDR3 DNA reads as TGCGCCAGCAGCCCCCAGGACAGGAGAGCCTACGAGCAGTACTTC.

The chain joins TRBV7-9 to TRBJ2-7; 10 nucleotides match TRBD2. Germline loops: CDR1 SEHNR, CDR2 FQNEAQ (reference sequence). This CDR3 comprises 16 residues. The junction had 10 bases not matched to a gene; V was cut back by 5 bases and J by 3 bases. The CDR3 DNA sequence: TGTGCCAGCAGCCTTAGTGTGGGACTAGCGAGCTACGAGCAGTACTTC. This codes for CASSLSVGLASYEQYF.

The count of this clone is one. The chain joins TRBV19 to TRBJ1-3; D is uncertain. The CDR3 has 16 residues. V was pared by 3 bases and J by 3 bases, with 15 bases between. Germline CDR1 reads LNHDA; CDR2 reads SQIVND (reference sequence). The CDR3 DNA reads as TGTGCCAGTAGTATTAGAGGTGCAGGCTTTGGAAACACCATATATTTT. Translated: CASSIRGAGFGNTIYF.

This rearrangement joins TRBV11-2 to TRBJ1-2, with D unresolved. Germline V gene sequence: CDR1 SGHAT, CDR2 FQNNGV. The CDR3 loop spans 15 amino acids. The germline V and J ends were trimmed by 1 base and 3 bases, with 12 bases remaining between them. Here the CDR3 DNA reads TGTGCCAGCAGCTTAGGTACGCTCGTCGACTATGGCTACACCTTC. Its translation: CASSLGTLVDYGYTF.

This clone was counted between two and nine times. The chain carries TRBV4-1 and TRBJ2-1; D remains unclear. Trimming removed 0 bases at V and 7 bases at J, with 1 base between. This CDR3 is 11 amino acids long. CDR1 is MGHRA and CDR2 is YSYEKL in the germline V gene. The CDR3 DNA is TGCGCCAGCAGCCAAGAAAATGAGCAGTTCTTC. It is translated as CASSQENEQFF.

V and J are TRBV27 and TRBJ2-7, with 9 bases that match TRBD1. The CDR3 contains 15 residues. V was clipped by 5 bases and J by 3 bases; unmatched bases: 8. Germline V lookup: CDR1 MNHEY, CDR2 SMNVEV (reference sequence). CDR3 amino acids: CASSPTGTGSYEQYF. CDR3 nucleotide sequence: TGTGCCAGCAGTCCCACCGGGACAGGGAGCTACGAGCAGTACTTC.

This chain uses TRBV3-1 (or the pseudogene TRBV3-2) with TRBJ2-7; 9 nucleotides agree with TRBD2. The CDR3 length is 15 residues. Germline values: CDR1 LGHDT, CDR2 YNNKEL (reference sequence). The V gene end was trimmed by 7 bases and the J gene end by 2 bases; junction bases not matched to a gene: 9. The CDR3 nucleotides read TGTGCCAGCACCCCTGGGGGACTAGCCCCCTACGAGCAGTACTTC. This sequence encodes CASTPGGLAPYEQYF.

CDR3 residues: CASSQRTGSNQPQHF. DNA for the CDR3: TGCGCCAGCAGCCAGCGGACAGGGAGCAATCAGCCCCAGCATTTT. This chain connects TRBV4-1 to TRBJ1-5; 8 bases line up with TRBD1. The junction had 2 bases not matched to a gene; V was cut back by 3 bases and J by 1 base. The CDR3 is 15 amino acids. Germline CDR1 is MGHRA and CDR2 is YSYEKL.

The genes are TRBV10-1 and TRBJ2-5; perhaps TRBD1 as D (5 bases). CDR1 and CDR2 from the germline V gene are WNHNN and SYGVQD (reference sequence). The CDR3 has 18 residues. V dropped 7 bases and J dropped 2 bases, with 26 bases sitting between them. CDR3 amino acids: CASTGSTRQIYDQETQYF. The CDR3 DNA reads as TGCGCCAGCACGGGCTCCACACGACAGATCTATGATCAAGAGACCCAGTACTTC.

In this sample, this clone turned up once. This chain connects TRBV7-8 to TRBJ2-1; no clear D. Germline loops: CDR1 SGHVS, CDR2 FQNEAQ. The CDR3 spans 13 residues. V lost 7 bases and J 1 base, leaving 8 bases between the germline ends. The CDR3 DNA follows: TGTGCCAGCAACCCGGTTTCCTACAATGAGCAGTTCTTC. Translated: CASNPVSYNEQFF. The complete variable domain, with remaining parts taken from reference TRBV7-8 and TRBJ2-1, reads GAGVSQSPRYKVAKRGQDVALRCDPISGHVSLFWYQQALGQGPEFLTYFQNEAQLDKSGLPSDRFFAERPEGSVSTLKIQRTQQEDSAVYLCASNPVSYNEQFFGPGTRLTVL.